The T cell receptor beta chain described here comes from a study of T cells after yellow fever vaccination (dated by TCRdb to between 2017 and 2020). For the study in its entirety: Libraries from fractions with low cell numbers were prepared with the SMART-Seq v4 Ultra Low Input RNA kit. The cohort comprised two healthy male donors, one aged 18 to 29 and one aged 30 to 40 years. Blood was drawn at multiple timepoints before and after primary and secondary immunization, with bulk PBMC replicates and cell subsets isolated. To follow T-cell clones before and after primary and booster YFV17D yellow fever vaccination, bulk TCR alpha and beta repertoires were sequenced over time. Findings and caveats that apply to the study as a whole: Most clones expanded after primary vaccination were re-detected after the booster (almost 97% of CD4 and roughly 87% of CD8), suggesting broad memory maintenance. Because abundant contaminating clonotypes from the bulk population could be contained in FACS-sorted repertoires, computational filtering was required. The secondary T-cell response was weaker than the primary response but faster, peaking on day 5 instead of day 15. A small share of clonotypes was detected in both CD4 and CD8 compartments, with the overlap likely arising from convergent recombination. The study included only two donors, which limits how far the findings can be generalized.

Sequencing was performed on an Illumina NovaSeq 6000. TCR cDNA was made using 5'RACE template switching, a step that added a universal primer site and unique molecular identifiers. cDNA synthesis was primed from both the TCR alpha and TCR beta constant segments. Libraries were amplified in two PCR steps, with sample barcodes and sequencing adapters added in the second step. Sequencing of libraries was performed on Illumina HiSeq 2500 (2x100 bp) or NovaSeq (2x150 bp). The authors' pipeline ran thus. MIGEC handled demultiplexing of reads and collapsing into UMI consensus sequences, while MiXCR performed V(D)J alignment. Vaccine-responding clonotypes were identified with edgeR using replicate PBMC samples, with FDR below 0.01 and a log2 fold change above 5 up to day 15 being required. Bulk clonotypes were assigned CD4 or CD8 identity according to which sequenced CD4 or CD8 repertoire held them at higher abundance. TCRdb handled the public reads itself, with Q25 trimming in fastp and clone calling in MiXCR, and kept productive beta chains. Every entry covers one CDR3 protein and lists the most common genes and DNA from its rows. None of the V and J calls come from the authors' own analysis; TCRdb made them. The sample table lists around 300,000 distinct CDR3 sequences, roughly 4% of them with a count of one. The top ten clones comprise around 23% of the sample.

The treatment or condition label of this sample denotes: live attenuated yellow fever vaccine strain. Two biological replicates of bulk PBMCs were collected at each blood-draw timepoint. PBMCs were isolated from peripheral blood using a standard Ficoll-Paque protocol. TriZol was used to extract RNA from bulk PBMCs, CD4 and CD8 fractions, and dextramer-positive and dextramer-negative fractions. This clonotype was counted only a few times. Its antigen is still unknown. No qualities accompany the bases; no much larger clone lies one base away. Material: PBMCs, obtained 5 days after the yellow fever booster vaccination. This receptor was taken from a man aged 18 to 29 who received the YFV17D yellow fever vaccine.

The nucleotide sequence reads as follows: TGCGCCAGCAGCTCCTACGGGGGGGCCTGGGAGCAGTACTTC. Its protein is CASSSYGGAWEQYF. Recombination joined TRBV5-1 with TRBJ2-7, with 8 bases aligning to TRBD2. Here V drops 3 bases and J drops 7 bases, and the junction holds 9 bases not matched to any gene. From the germline V gene, CDR1 is SGHRS and CDR2 is YFSETQ. The CDR3, from cysteine to phenylalanine, totals 14 residues. Just CDR3 DNA is preserved here, 42 bases in frame from base 1.